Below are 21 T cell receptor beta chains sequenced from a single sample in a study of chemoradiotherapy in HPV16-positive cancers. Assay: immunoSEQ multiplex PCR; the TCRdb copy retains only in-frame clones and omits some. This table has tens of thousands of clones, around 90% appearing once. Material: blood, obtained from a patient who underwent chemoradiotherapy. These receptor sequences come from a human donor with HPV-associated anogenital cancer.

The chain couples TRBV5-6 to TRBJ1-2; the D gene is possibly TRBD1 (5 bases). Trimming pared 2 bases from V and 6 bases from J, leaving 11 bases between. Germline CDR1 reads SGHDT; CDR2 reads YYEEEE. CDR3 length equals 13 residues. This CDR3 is CASSFPGIDGYTF. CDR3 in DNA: TGTGCCAGCAGCTTCCCAGGGATCGATGGCTACACCTTC.

The CDR3 loop is CASSFGVLFYGYTF. CDR3 bases: TGTGCCAGCAGCTTTGGGGTGCTGTTCTATGGCTACACCTTC. The rearrangement uses TRBV7-2 and TRBJ1-2; D not resolved. CDR3 length: 14 residues. Trimming took off 3 bases at V and 4 bases at J, with 12 bases between the two ends. Looked up from germline, CDR1 is SGHTA and CDR2 is FQGNSA.

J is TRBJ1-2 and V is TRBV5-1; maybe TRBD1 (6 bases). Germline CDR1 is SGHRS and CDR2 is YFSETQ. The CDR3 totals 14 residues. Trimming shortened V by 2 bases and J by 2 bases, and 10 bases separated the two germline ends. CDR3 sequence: CASSLSGDNYGYTF. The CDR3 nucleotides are TGCGCCAGCAGCTTATCAGGGGACAACTATGGCTACACCTTC.

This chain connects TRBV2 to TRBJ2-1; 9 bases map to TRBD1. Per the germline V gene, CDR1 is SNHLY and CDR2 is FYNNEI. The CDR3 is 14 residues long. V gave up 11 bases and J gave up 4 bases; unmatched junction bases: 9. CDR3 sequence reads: CAFLPGQGYNEQFF. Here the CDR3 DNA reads TGTGCCTTCCTCCCGGGACAGGGTTACAATGAGCAGTTCTTC.

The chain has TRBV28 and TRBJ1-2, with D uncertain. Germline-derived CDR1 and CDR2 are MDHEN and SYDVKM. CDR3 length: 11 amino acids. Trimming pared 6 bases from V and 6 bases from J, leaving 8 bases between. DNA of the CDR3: TGTGCCAGCAGCATCCTTGATGGCTACACCTTC. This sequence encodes CASSILDGYTF.

CDR3 DNA sequence: TGTGCCAGCAGTTATGCGGGGAACAATGAGCAGTTCTTC. This sequence encodes CASSYAGNNEQFF. J is TRBJ2-1 and V is TRBV2; a weak D match, TRBD2 (6 bases). Trimming took off 5 bases at V and 5 bases at J, with 10 bases between the two ends. Per germline, CDR1 SNHLY and CDR2 FYNNEI. CDR3 size: 13 residues.

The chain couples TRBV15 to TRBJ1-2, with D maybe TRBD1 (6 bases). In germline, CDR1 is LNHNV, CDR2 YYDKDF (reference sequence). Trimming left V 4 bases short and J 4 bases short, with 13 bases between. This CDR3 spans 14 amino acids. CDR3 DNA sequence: TGTGCCACCAGCAACCGGGACACCATCTATGGCTACACCTTC. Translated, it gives CATSNRDTIYGYTF.

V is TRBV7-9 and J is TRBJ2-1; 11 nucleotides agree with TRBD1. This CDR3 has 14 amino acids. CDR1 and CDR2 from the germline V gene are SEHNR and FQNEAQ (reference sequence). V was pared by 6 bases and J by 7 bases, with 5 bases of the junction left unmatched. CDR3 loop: CASRRGQGANEQFF. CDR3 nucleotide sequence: TGTGCCAGCAGAAGAGGACAGGGGGCGAATGAGCAGTTCTTC.

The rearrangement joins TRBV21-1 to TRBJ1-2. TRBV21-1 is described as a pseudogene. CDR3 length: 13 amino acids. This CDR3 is CARGRGPAYGYTF. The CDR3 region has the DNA TGTGCCCGCGGGAGGGGCCCGGCTTACGGCTACACCTTC.

Here the CDR3 reads CASSSRGAGELFF. As DNA, the CDR3 is TGTGCCAGCAGCTCCAGGGGTGCCGGGGAGCTGTTTTTT. This chain joins TRBV11-1 and TRBJ2-2, with D possibly TRBD1 on 6 matching bases. The CDR3 consists of 13 residues. Trimming left V 4 bases short and J 6 bases short, with 9 bases between. Germline loops: CDR1 SGHAT, CDR2 FQDESV (reference sequence).

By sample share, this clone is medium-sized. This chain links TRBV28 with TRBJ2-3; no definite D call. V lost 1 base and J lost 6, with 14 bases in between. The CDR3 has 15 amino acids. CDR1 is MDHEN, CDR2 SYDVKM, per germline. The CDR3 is CASSLSAQAADTQYF. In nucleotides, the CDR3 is TGTGCCAGCAGTTTATCGGCCCAGGCGGCGGATACGCAGTATTTT.

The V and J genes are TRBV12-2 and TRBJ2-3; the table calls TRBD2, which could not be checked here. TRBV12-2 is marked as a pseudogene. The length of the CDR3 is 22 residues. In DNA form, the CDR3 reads TGTGCAAGTCGCTCTTTTCATTTCGGGGGGGCCCCCCATTGTGAAAACACAGATACGCAGTATTTT. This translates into CASRSFHFGGAPHCENTDTQYF.

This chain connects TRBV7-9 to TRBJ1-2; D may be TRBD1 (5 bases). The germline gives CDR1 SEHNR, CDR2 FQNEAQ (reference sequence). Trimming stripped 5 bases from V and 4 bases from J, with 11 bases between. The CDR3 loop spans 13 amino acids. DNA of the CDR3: TGTGCCAGCAGCGAGTCGGGGCTCTATGGCTACACCTTC. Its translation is CASSESGLYGYTF.

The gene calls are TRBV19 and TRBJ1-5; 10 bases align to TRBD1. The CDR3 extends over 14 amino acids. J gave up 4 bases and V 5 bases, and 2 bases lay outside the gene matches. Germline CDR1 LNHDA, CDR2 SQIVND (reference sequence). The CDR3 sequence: CASSRDRGNQPQHF. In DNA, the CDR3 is TGTGCCAGTAGTCGGGACAGGGGTAATCAGCCCCAGCATTTT.

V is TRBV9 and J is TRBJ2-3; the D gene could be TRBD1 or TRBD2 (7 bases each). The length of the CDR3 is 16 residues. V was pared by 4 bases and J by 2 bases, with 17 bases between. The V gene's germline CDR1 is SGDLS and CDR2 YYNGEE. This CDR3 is CASSLQGGLFTDTQYF. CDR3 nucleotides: TGTGCCAGCAGCCTCCAGGGGGGGCTCTTCACAGATACGCAGTATTTT.

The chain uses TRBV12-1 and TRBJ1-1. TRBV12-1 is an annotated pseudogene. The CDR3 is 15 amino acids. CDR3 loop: CASSAPGTVNTEAFF. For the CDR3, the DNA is TGTGCCAGCAGCGCCCCCGGGACGGTGAACACTGAAGCTTTCTTT.

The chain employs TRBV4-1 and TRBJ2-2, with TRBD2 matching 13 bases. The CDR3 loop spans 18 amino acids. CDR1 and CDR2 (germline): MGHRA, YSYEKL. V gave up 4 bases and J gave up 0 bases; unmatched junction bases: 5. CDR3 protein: CASSRGLAGIANTGELFF. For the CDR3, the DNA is TGCGCCAGCAGCCGGGGACTAGCGGGAATCGCGAACACCGGGGAGCTGTTTTTT.

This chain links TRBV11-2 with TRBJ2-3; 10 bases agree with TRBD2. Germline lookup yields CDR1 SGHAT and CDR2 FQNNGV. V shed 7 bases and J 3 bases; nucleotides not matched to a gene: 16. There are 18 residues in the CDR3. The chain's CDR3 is CASTLGLAGVGGTDTQYF. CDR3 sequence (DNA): TGTGCCAGCACTCTAGGGCTAGCGGGAGTGGGTGGGACAGATACGCAGTATTTT.

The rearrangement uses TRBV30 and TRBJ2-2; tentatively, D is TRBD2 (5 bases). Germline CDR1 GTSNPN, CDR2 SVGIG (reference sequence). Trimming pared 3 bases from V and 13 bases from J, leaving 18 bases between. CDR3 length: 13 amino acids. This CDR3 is CAWSDGREISLFF. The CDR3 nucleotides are TGTGCCTGGAGCGACGGTCGGGAAATCTCGCTGTTTTTT. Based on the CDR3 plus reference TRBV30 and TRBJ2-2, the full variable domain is SQTIHQWPATLVQPVGSPLSLECTVEGTSNPNLYWYRQAAGRGLQLLFYSVGIGQISSEVPQNLSASRPQDRQFILSSKKLLLSDSGFYLCAWSDGREISLFFGEGSRLTVL.

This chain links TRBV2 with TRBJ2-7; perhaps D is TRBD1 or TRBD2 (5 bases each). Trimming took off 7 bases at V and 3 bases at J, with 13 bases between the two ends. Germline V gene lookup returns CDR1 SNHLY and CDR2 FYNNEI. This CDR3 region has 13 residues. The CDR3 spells CASKGTGVYEQYF. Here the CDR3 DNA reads TGTGCCAGCAAGGGGACGGGCGTCTACGAGCAGTACTTC.

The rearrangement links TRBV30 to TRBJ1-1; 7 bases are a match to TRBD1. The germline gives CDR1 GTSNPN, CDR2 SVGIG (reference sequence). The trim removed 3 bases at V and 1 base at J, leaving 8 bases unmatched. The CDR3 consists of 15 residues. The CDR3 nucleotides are TGTGCCTGGAGCCTGCCTGGGACAGCGAACACTGAAGCTTTCTTT. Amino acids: CAWSLPGTANTEAFF.